The sequence of this T cell receptor beta chain was determined in a study of Graves' ophthalmopathy and Graves' hyperthyroidism. The CDR3 is made up of 16 amino acids. After removal of 1 base from V and 4 bases from J, the junction contained 9 bases not matched to a gene. From germline, CDR1 is DFQATT and CDR2 SNEGSKA (reference sequence). The authors amplified TCR beta CDR3 regions, and they did so from RNA transcripts for repertoire sequencing. First-round RT-PCR employed HTBI primers, with a second-round multiplex PCR after it. A single record per CDR3 protein comes from TCRdb applying MiXCR to the multiplex PCR reads. The sample holds about 25,000 distinct CDR3 sequences, around 50% seen once. As to this clonotype: Its antigen is currently unknown.

Hyperthyroidism patients, all newly diagnosed, had under 2 months' duration and ages of 18 to 65. Study conclusions and caveats: Classification of ophthalmopathy versus stable hyperthyroidism by a 13-signature model yielded about 90% sensitivity and roughly 81% specificity. The model reached around 66% sensitivity and roughly 72% specificity for predicting ophthalmopathy progression.

What was sequenced was peripheral blood. The sequence came from an adult woman with stable Graves' hyperthyroidism. The V gene is TRBV20-1, the J gene TRBJ2-5; the match to TRBD2 covers 10 bases. Here the CDR3 DNA reads TGCAGTGCTAGAGCTAGCGGGAGTGTGTCATCAGAGACCCAGTACTTC. Protein: CSARASGSVSSETQYF.